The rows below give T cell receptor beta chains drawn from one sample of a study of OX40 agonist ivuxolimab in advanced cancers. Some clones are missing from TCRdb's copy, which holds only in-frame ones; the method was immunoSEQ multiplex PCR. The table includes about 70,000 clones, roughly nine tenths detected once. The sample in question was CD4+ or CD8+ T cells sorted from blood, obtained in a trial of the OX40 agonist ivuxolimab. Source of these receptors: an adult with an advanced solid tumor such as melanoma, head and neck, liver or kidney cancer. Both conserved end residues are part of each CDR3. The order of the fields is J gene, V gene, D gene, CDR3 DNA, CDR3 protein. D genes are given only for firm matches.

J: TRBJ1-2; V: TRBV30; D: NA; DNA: TGTGCCTGGAGAGTTCGGTATGGCTACACCTTC; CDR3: CAWRVRYGYTF
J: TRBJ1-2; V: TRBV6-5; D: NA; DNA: TGTGCCAGCAGTCTCGGTGAAAACTATGGCTACACCTTC; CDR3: CASSLGENYGYTF
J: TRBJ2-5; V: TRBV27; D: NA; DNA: TGTGCCAGCAGTTGGAATGGTGAGACCCAGTACTTC; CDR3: CASSWNGETQYF
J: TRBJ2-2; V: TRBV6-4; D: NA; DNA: TGTGCCAGCAGTCCAGGGAACACCGGGGAGCTGTTTTTT; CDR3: CASSPGNTGELFF
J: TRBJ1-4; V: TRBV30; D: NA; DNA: TGTGCCTGGAGCCCAACCCACACCCAAGTTACTGAAAAACTGTTTTTT; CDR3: CAWSPTHTQVTEKLFF
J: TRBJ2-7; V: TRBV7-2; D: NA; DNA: TGTGCCAGCAGCTCTACCGACAGGCCATACTCCTACGAGCAGTACTTC; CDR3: CASSSTDRPYSYEQYF
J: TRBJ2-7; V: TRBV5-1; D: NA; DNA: TGCGCCAGCAGGCAGGGGAGCTCCTACGAGCAGTACTTC; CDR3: CASRQGSSYEQYF
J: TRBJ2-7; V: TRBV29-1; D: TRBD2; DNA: TGCAGCGCCCTGGGGGGAGGGGAGCAGTACTTC; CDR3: CSALGGGEQYF
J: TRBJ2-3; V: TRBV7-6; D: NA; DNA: TGTGCCAGCAGCCAAACCAACGACAGAACCTTCACAGATACGCAGTATTTT; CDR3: CASSQTNDRTFTDTQYF
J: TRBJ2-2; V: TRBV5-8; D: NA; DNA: TGTGCCAGCAGCTTCATTTGGGCCGGGGAGCTGTTTTTT; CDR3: CASSFIWAGELFF
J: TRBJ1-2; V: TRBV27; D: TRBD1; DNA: TGTGCCAGCAGTTTAATTGGGACAGAAGGCTACACCTTC; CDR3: CASSLIGTEGYTF
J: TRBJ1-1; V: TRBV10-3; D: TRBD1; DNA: TGTGCCATCAGTGAGTCGTGGACAGGTACGAACACTGAAGCTTTCTTT; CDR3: CAISESWTGTNTEAFF
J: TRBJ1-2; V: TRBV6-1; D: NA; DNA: TGTGCCAGCAGTGAATTGGGGACGGCGGATTATGGCTACACCTTC; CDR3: CASSELGTADYGYTF
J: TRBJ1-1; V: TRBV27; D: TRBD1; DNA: TGTGCCAGCAGTTTTTGGGGACAGGGGGCTAACACTGAAGCTTTCTTT; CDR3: CASSFWGQGANTEAFF
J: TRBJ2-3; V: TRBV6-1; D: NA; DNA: TGTGCCAGCAGGGGTAGCACAGATACGCAGTATTTT; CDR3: CASRGSTDTQYF
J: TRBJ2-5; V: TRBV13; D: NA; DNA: TGTGCCAGCAGCCCGAACTGGCGGGAGACCCAGTACTTC; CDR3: CASSPNWRETQYF
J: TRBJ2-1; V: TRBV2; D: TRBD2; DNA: TGTGCCAGCAGTGAAAGGGGCGGGGGGAGAAGCTCCTACAATGAGCAGTTCTTC; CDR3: CASSERGGGRSSYNEQFF
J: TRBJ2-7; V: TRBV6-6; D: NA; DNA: TGTGCCAGCAGTTCCCCGGGAGCCGGGAGCCCCGAGCAGTACTTC; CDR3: CASSSPGAGSPEQYF
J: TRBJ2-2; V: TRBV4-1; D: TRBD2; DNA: TGCGCCAGCAGCCACCCCGGGGGGGCGAACACCGGGGAGCTGTTTTTT; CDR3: CASSHPGGANTGELFF
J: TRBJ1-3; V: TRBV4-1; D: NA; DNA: TGCGCCAGCAGCCAAGCGGACAGTTCAGGAAACACCATATATTTT; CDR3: CASSQADSSGNTIYF
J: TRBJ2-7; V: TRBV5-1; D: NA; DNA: TGCGCCAGCAGTCAGGGTCACGAGCAGTACTTC; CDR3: CASSQGHEQYF
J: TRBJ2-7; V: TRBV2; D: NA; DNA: TGTGCCAGCACCGAAGGGGTCGGCGGAACCTACGAGCAGTACTTC; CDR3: CASTEGVGGTYEQYF
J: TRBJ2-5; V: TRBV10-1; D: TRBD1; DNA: TGCGCCAGCAGTGAGGGACAGGGGGAAGAGACCCAGTACTTC; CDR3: CASSEGQGEETQYF
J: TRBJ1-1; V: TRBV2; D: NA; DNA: TGTGCCCCGGGGGCAGGAGAAATGAACACTGAAGCTTTCTTT; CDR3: CAPGAGEMNTEAFF
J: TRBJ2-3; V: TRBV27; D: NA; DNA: TGTGCCAGCAGTTTGGAATGGGGGAGGGATACGCAGTATTTT; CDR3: CASSLEWGRDTQYF
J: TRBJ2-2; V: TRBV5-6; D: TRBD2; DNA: TGTGCCAGCAGCCCTATTAGCGGGGGGGCCACCGGGGAGCTGTTTTTT; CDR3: CASSPISGGATGELFF
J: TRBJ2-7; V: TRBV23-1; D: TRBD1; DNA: TGCGCCAGCAGTGGGACAGGGGGAGTAGGCGAGCAGTACTTC; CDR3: CASSGTGGVGEQYF
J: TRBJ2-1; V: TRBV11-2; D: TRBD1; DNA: TGTGCCAGCAGCTTCCGGGACAGGGGTTCGAATGAGCAGTTCTTC; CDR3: CASSFRDRGSNEQFF
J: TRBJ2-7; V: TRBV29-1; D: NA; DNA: TGCAGCGTTGAAGTGGCGGGACAGAACTCCTACGAGCAGTACTTC; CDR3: CSVEVAGQNSYEQYF
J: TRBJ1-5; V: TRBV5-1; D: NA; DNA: TGCGCCAGCAGCTTGGGGGCAGGGGAAAATCAGCCCCAGCATTTT; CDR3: CASSLGAGENQPQHF
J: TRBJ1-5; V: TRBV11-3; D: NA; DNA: TGTGCCAGCAGCTTAGACAGACAGAAACATTATAGCAATCAGCCCCAGCATTTT; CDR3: CASSLDRQKHYSNQPQHF